The 7 T cell receptor beta chains presented below share a single source sample, sequenced in a study of cytomegalovirus exposure and HLA in healthy donors. A multiplex PCR was run with 60 Vbeta primers and 13 Jbeta primers. The protocol was immunoSEQ multiplex PCR, while the TCRdb copy is restricted to in-frame clones and leaves out a portion. Its clone listing holds 200,000 to 250,000 clones. The specimen was PBMCs. These receptors were taken from a woman between 25 and 40 years old in good health and CMV-seropositive.

The chain couples TRBV19 to TRBJ2-1; D is unresolved. The germline V gene encodes CDR1 LNHDA and CDR2 SQIVND (reference sequence). The germline V and J ends were trimmed by 3 bases and 9 bases, with 15 bases remaining between them. The CDR3 runs to 14 residues. CDR3 residues: CASSMALVLGEQFF. The CDR3 region has the DNA TGTGCCAGTAGTATGGCGCTAGTTCTGGGTGAGCAGTTCTTC.

The gene calls are TRBV29-1 and TRBJ1-2; D possibly corresponds to TRBD1 (5 bases). The V gene lost 7 bases and the J gene lost 0 bases, with 12 bases spanning the gap. Germline lookup yields CDR1 SQVTM and CDR2 ANQGSEA. This CDR3 region has 13 residues. CDR3 residues: CSAQDISNYGYTF. The DNA of the CDR3 is TGCAGCGCCCAGGACATCTCTAACTATGGCTACACCTTC.

The rearrangement uses TRBV16 and TRBJ1-4, with D possibly matching TRBD1 (5 bases). Trimming removed 2 bases at V and 7 bases at J, with 5 bases between. CDR3 length: 12 amino acids. The germline V gene encodes CDR1 KGHSY and CDR2 FQNENV. The CDR3 loop is CASSQRGEKLFF. Here the CDR3 DNA reads TGTGCCAGCAGCCAAAGGGGTGAAAAACTGTTTTTT.

This chain joins TRBV5-4 and TRBJ2-7; 7 bases fit TRBD2. V dropped 4 bases and J dropped 0; count of bases not matched to a gene: 4. Germline CDR1 SGHNT, CDR2 YYREEE (reference sequence). This CDR3 has 14 residues. CDR3 sequence: CASSPREGSYEQYF. The CDR3 DNA reads as TGTGCCAGCAGCCCCAGGGAGGGCTCCTACGAGCAGTACTTC.

The gene calls are TRBV4-2 and TRBJ2-5; the D gene is possibly TRBD1 (6 bases). The CDR3 is 15 amino acids. Germline CDR1 reads LGHNA; CDR2 reads YNFKEQ. V shed 0 bases and J shed 4 bases, with 12 bases lying between them. Written as DNA, the CDR3 is TGTGCCAGCAGCCAAGATAGGGGGTGGGGAGAGACCCAGTACTTC. This encodes CASSQDRGWGETQYF.

The V call is TRBV2, the J call TRBJ2-7; D might be TRBD1 (6 bases). Looked up from germline, CDR1 is SNHLY and CDR2 is FYNNEI. This CDR3 spans 14 amino acids. Deletions cut 4 bases from V and 5 bases from J, with 15 bases between. The DNA for the CDR3 is TGTGCCAGCAGTGCGGGCCACAGGGACAACGAGCAGTACTTC. Translating it yields CASSAGHRDNEQYF.

The V gene is TRBV14, the J gene TRBJ1-2; the D is unclear. Looked up from germline, CDR1 is SGHDN and CDR2 is FVKESK. This CDR3 spans 13 amino acids. Deletions cut 3 bases from V and 4 bases from J, with 9 bases between. CDR3 nucleotides: TGTGCCAGCAGCCAGTGGCAGATCTATGGCTACACCTTC. Its translation: CASSQWQIYGYTF.